This T cell receptor beta chain comes out of a study of T cells of healthy individuals. TCRdb re-analysed the 5' RACE reads in MiXCR, keeping a single row per CDR3 protein. The sample includes some 100,000 distinct CDR3 sequences, roughly 18% of them seen just once. The CDR3 is 15 residues long. The V and J ends lost 4 bases and 5 bases, in that order; junction bases with no gene match: 6. Germline V gene data show CDR1 as SGHAT and CDR2 as FQDESV (reference sequence). This TCR derives from a human donor in good health. This rearrangement joins TRBV11-1 to TRBJ2-7; 12 bases agree with TRBD1. The CDR3: CASSSGQGARDEQYF. CDR3 sequence (DNA): TGTGCCAGCAGCTCGGGACAGGGGGCGCGGGACGAGCAGTACTTC.